The clone carrying this T cell receptor beta chain occurred once. Profiling relied on immunoSEQ multiplex PCR, and the TCRdb table lists in-frame clones only, not all of them. The data hold under 350,000 clones, with 85% to 90% observed a single time. The entry originates in a study of blood T cell repertoires in COVID-19. Overall study context: Acute-phase and convalescent COVID-19 samples originated in the United States, Italy and Spain. T cells, B-cell-depleted T cells, or PBMCs supplied cDNA or gDNA.

CDR1 and CDR2 (germline): SGHTA, FQGTGA. V lost 9 bases and J 4 bases, leaving 21 bases between the germline ends. The length of the CDR3 is 15 residues. This chain uses TRBV7-3 with TRBJ1-1; D perhaps matches TRBD1 (5 bases). This receptor was identified in a man between 35 and 55 years old with acute or convalescent COVID-19. The material sequenced was peripheral blood. The CDR3 region is CASSQDSGFGTEAFF. In nucleotides, the CDR3 is TGTGCCAGTAGCCAAGATTCAGGGTTTGGCACTGAAGCTTTCTTT. The variable domain in full, completed from reference TRBV7-3 and TRBJ1-1, reads GAGVSQTPSNKVTEKGKYVELRCDPISGHTALYWYRQSLGQGPEFLIYFQGTGAADDSGLPNDRFFAVRPEGSVSTLKIQRTERGDSAVYLCASSQDSGFGTEAFFGQGTRLTVV.